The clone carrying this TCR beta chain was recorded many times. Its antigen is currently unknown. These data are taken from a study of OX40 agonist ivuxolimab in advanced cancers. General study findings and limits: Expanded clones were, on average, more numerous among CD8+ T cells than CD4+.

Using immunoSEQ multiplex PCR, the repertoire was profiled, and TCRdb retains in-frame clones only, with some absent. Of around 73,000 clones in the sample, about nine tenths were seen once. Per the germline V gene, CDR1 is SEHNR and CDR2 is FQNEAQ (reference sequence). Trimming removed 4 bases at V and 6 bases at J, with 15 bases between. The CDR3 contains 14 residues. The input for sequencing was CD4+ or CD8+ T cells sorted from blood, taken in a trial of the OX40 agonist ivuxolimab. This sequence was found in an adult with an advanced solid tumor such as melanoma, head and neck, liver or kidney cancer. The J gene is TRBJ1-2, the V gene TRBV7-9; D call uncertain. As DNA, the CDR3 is TGTGCCAGCAGCTCCCCCATGGTGGGGAATGGCTACACCTTC. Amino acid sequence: CASSSPMVGNGYTF.